The 8 T cell receptor beta chains listed next were all sequenced from one sample in a study of Tregs in tolerant kidney transplant recipients. Assay used: immunoSEQ multiplex PCR; TCRdb lists only in-frame clones, some missing. The sample records under 50,000 clones, over 95% being singletons. Their recognized antigens are unknown. The sequencing input was Tregs from blood cultured with allogeneic cells. The source is a human donor in good health.

The chain is built from TRBV18 and TRBJ1-4; D gene ambiguous. This CDR3 comprises 15 residues. The ends were cut back, 6 bases at V and 0 bases at J, with 11 bases in the middle. The germline V gene has CDR1 KGHSH and CDR2 LQKENI. The CDR3 is CASSSGISTNEKLFF. CDR3 nucleotides: TGTGCCAGCTCCTCCGGGATTTCAACTAATGAAAAACTGTTTTTT.

The CDR3 DNA sequence: TGCGCCAGCAGCTCGTCCGGGGCCCCCAGCGAGACCCAGTACTTC. It specifies CASSSSGAPSETQYF. This chain links TRBV5-1 with TRBJ2-5; D might be TRBD1 or TRBD2, each matching 5 bases. Deletions cut 3 bases from V and 5 bases from J, with 17 bases between. CDR1 is SGHRS, CDR2 YFSETQ, per germline. The length of the CDR3 is 15 residues. The full variable domain, in which reference TRBV5-1 and TRBJ2-5 provide the parts outside the CDR3, is KAGVTQTPRYLIKTRGQQVTLSCSPISGHRSVSWYQQTPGQGLQFLFEYFSETQRNKGNFPGRFSGRQFSNSRSEMNVSTLELGDSALYLCASSSSGAPSETQYFGPGTRLLVL.

In this sample, this clone turned up once. The chain employs TRBV7-9 and TRBJ1-2; D gene ambiguous. Between the trimmed V and J ends, which lost 4 bases and 6 bases, there was a span of 18 bases. CDR3 length: 15 amino acids. CDR1 is SEHNR, CDR2 FQNEAQ, per germline (reference sequence). The CDR3 protein is CASSSRLQRSDGYTF. The CDR3 coding sequence is TGTGCCAGCAGCTCACGACTACAGCGAAGCGATGGCTACACCTTC.

The genes are TRBV30 and TRBJ2-2, with 9 bases aligning to TRBD1. V dropped 4 bases and J dropped 7; count of bases not matched to a gene: 10. The CDR3 loop spans 15 amino acids. CDR1 and CDR2 (germline): GTSNPN, SVGIG (reference sequence). DNA of the CDR3: TGTGCCTGGACGGGACAGGGAATTCAGGGCGGGGAGCTGTTTTTT. Protein product: CAWTGQGIQGGELFF.

The genes are TRBV7-6 and TRBJ2-3; D not resolved. The CDR3 runs to 15 residues. Germline CDR1 is SGHVS and CDR2 is FNYEAQ. V lost 0 bases, J lost 0 bases, and 7 bases lay in between. CDR3 coding DNA: TGTGCCAGCAGCTTAGCCGGATCTAGCACAGATACGCAGTATTTT. Residues: CASSLAGSSTDTQYF. The variable domain in full, with the rest retrieved from reference TRBV7-6 and TRBJ2-3, is GAGVSQSPRYKVTKRGQDVALRCDPISGHVSLYWYRQALGQGPEFLTYFNYEAQQDKSGLPNDRFSAERPEGSISTLTIQRTEQRDSAMYRCASSLAGSSTDTQYFGPGTRLTVL.

This chain uses TRBV5-6 with TRBJ2-1; D is perhaps TRBD1 or TRBD2 (5 bases each). V shed 3 bases and J shed 8 bases, with 12 bases lying between them. Germline V gene sequence: CDR1 SGHDT, CDR2 YYEEEE. The CDR3 consists of 13 residues. The CDR3 region has the DNA TGTGCCAGCAGCTCGGGACGGGGTCATGAGCAGTTCTTC. This encodes CASSSGRGHEQFF.

This chain connects TRBV5-1 to TRBJ2-2; D is ambiguous. The CDR3 has 16 residues. Looked up from germline, CDR1 is SGHRS and CDR2 is YFSETQ. V gave up 4 bases and J gave up 1 base, with 14 bases separating them. CDR3 region: CASSPQNHMNTGELFF. CDR3 nucleotides: TGCGCCAGCAGCCCCCAAAATCACATGAACACCGGGGAGCTGTTTTTT.

The genes are TRBV5-4 and TRBJ2-3, with D unresolved. In germline, CDR1 is SGHNT, CDR2 YYREEE (reference sequence). Between the trimmed V and J ends, which lost 3 bases and 0 bases, there was a span of 5 bases. The CDR3 runs 13 residues. Here the CDR3 DNA reads TGTGCCAGCAGCTATAGAAGCACAGATACGCAGTATTTT. It specifies CASSYRSTDTQYF. Variable domain in full (rest from reference TRBV5-4 and TRBJ2-3): ETGVTQSPTHLIKTRGQQVTLRCSSQSGHNTVSWYQQALGQGPQFIFQYYREEENGRGNFPPRFSGLQFPNYSSELNVNALELDDSALYLCASSYRSTDTQYFGPGTRLTVL.